This TCR beta chain was found in a study of T cell repertoires in cytomegalovirus infection. On the study more broadly: Signatures in public TCR beta sequences pointed to both CMV infection and matching HLA type. Study outcomes and limitations: Individuals carrying CMV plus the relevant HLA were identified by cumulative frequency of public TCR beta families. HLA-C-restricted CMV clonotypes gave the most frequent clonotype in two of eight donors.

The germline V gene has CDR1 SEHNR and CDR2 FQNEAQ (reference sequence). V lost 7 bases to trimming and J lost 1 base; unmatched junction nucleotides: 13. The CDR3 covers 17 residues. The table lists this clonotype with many counts. Its antigen is not identified. TCRdb used MiXCR to reprocess the reads, holding one entry per CDR3 protein. The table shows about 320,000 distinct CDR3 sequences, with roughly 9.5% occurring only once. V is TRBV7-9 and J is TRBJ2-5; 9 positions agree with TRBD2. The TCR comes from a human donor in good health (CMV status not recorded). Some clones in this sample may be carry-over from other donors' samples. Specimen: PBMCs. Here the CDR3 DNA reads TGTGCCAGCACCGAGGGGCGGCTAGCGGGACCCCAAGAGACCCAGTACTTC. It translates to CASTEGRLAGPQETQYF. Looking up the rest from reference TRBV7-9 and TRBJ2-5 gives the full variable domain: DTGVSQNPRHKITKRGQNVTFRCDPISEHNRLYWYRQTLGQGPEFLTYFQNEAQLEKSRLLSDRFSAERPKGSFSTLEIQRTEQGDSAMYLCASTEGRLAGPQETQYFGPGTRLLVL.